Each of the 12 T cell receptor beta chains below was sequenced from the same sample in a study of blood T cell repertoires in COVID-19. Some clones are missing from TCRdb's copy, which holds only in-frame ones; the method was immunoSEQ multiplex PCR. The sample gives 35,000 to 45,000 clones, 75% to 95% of which show up once; roughly 6% is in the top ten. Input material: peripheral blood. The receptors shown here come from a woman over 75 with acute or convalescent COVID-19.

V gene TRBV7-9 combines with J gene TRBJ2-2; D is perhaps TRBD1 (6 bases). This CDR3 has 16 residues. CDR1 and CDR2 (germline): SEHNR, FQNEAQ (reference sequence). The V gene lost 5 bases and the J gene lost 3 bases, with 16 bases spanning the gap. The CDR3 spells CASSLPQGGDTGELFF. In DNA, the CDR3 is TGTGCCAGCAGCCTGCCACAGGGTGGGGACACCGGGGAGCTGTTTTTT.

The rearrangement uses TRBV30 and TRBJ2-2; tentatively, D is TRBD1 (9 bases). V was cut by 2 bases and J by 4 bases, with 17 bases left in between. Germline V CDR1 and CDR2: GTSNPN, SVGIG (reference sequence). The CDR3 has 16 amino acids. CDR3 region: CAWSLSGTGPTGELFF. The CDR3 bases are TGTGCCTGGAGTCTTAGCGGGACAGGGCCCACCGGGGAGCTGTTTTTT.

This chain joins TRBV6-5 and TRBJ2-7; possible D gene TRBD1, 6 bases. V was clipped by 4 bases and J by 7 bases, with 14 bases between them. The CDR3 runs to 13 residues. Looked up from germline, CDR1 is MNHEY and CDR2 is SVGAGI. The CDR3 is CASSSNYRVEQYF. CDR3 bases: TGTGCCAGCAGTTCCAACTACAGGGTTGAGCAGTACTTC.

This chain links TRBV3-1 (or the pseudogene TRBV3-2) with TRBJ2-5; weak D call: TRBD1 (5 bases). Trimming removed 3 bases at V and 5 bases at J, with 13 bases between. The CDR3 contains 14 residues. The germline gives CDR1 LGHDT, CDR2 YNNKEL (reference sequence). CDR3 sequence reads: CASSHGRGGETQYF. CDR3 in DNA: TGTGCCAGCAGCCATGGAAGGGGCGGTGAGACCCAGTACTTC.

This clone showed up just a few times. V usage is TRBV2 and J usage is TRBJ2-1, with D possibly TRBD1 on 6 matching bases. This CDR3 contains 16 residues. Looked up from germline, CDR1 is SNHLY and CDR2 is FYNNEI. With 1 base removed from V and 7 bases from J, the gap between germline ends came to 17 bases. Written as DNA, the CDR3 is TGTGCCAGCAGTGAAGGCCGAACAGGGAAGGGGAATGAGCAGTTCTTC. Translating it yields CASSEGRTGKGNEQFF. Full variable domain (rest looked up from reference TRBV2 and TRBJ2-1): EPEVTQTPSHQVTQMGQEVILRCVPISNHLYFYWYRQILGQKVEFLVSFYNNEISEKSEIFDDQFSVERPDGSNFTLKIRSTKLEDSAMYFCASSEGRTGKGNEQFFGPGTRLTVL.

This sequence joins TRBV29-1 and TRBJ2-3, with 9 bases identical to TRBD2. The CDR3 contains 14 residues. V lost 2 bases and J lost 2; bases outside the gene matches: 2. Germline assignment: CDR1 SQVTM and CDR2 ANQGSEA. The CDR3 DNA reads as TGCAGCGTTGAAAGACTAGCGGTCACAGATACGCAGTATTTT. It codes for CSVERLAVTDTQYF.

This sequence joins TRBV11-1 and TRBJ2-7, with D possibly being TRBD2 (6 bases). The germline V gene encodes CDR1 SGHAT and CDR2 FQDESV (reference sequence). CDR3 length equals 15 residues. The V gene lost 1 base and the J gene lost 3 bases, with 13 bases spanning the gap. The CDR3 DNA is TGTGCCAGCAGCTTAGGGTGGGGACTCTACTACGAGCAGTACTTC. Its protein is CASSLGWGLYYEQYF. The full variable domain, its missing parts supplied by reference TRBV11-1 and TRBJ2-7, is EAEVAQSPRYKITEKSQAVAFWCDPISGHATLYWYRQILGQGPELLVQFQDESVVDDSQLPKDRFSAERLKGVDSTLKIQPAELGDSAMYLCASSLGWGLYYEQYFGPGTRLTVT.

The chain recombines TRBV15 with TRBJ1-2; 7 bases match TRBD1. Germline V lookup: CDR1 LNHNV, CDR2 YYDKDF (reference sequence). V was pared by 9 bases and J by 4 bases, with 8 bases of the junction left unmatched. The CDR3 extends over 13 amino acids. The CDR3 protein is CATQGGAGYGYTF. In nucleotides, the CDR3 is TGTGCCACACAAGGGGGCGCGGGCTATGGCTACACCTTC. Together with reference TRBV15 and TRBJ1-2, the CDR3 gives the full variable domain: DAMVIQNPRYQVTQFGKPVTLSCSQTLNHNVMYWYQQKSSQAPKLLFHYYDKDFNNEADTPDNFQSRRPNTSFCFLDIRSPGLGDTAMYLCATQGGAGYGYTFGSGTRLTVV.

The gene calls are TRBV4-1 and TRBJ1-2, with D tentatively TRBD1 (5 bases). The CDR3 loop spans 13 amino acids. CDR1 is MGHRA, CDR2 YSYEKL, per germline. Trimming left V 4 bases short and J 0 bases short, with 6 bases between. The CDR3 region is CASSRTPNYGYTF. Here the CDR3 DNA reads TGCGCCAGCAGCCGGACACCTAACTATGGCTACACCTTC.

The chain combines TRBV30 with TRBJ2-1, with D hard to call. The germline V gene encodes CDR1 GTSNPN and CDR2 SVGIG (reference sequence). This CDR3 comprises 14 residues. V was shortened by 1 base and J by 0 bases, with 7 bases between the two germline ends. The CDR3 loop reads CAWSDASSYNEQFF. CDR3 sequence (DNA): TGTGCCTGGAGTGACGCTAGCTCCTACAATGAGCAGTTCTTC.

The chain couples TRBV11-3 to TRBJ2-3; 11 bases line up with TRBD2. With V trimmed by 5 bases and J by 2 bases, 9 bases remained unmatched. CDR1 and CDR2 (germline): SGHNT, YENEEA. The CDR3 sequence is 17 residues long. The CDR3 nucleotides read TGTGCCAGCAGCCCCGGGACTAGCGGAATAATCACAGATACGCAGTATTTT. Translation gives CASSPGTSGIITDTQYF.

This chain connects TRBV5-1 to TRBJ1-1; 7 bases map to TRBD1. CDR1 and CDR2 (germline): SGHRS, YFSETQ. V dropped 4 bases and J dropped 3; count of bases not matched to a gene: 9. CDR3 length: 15 amino acids. The CDR3: CASSILTGADTEAFF. The CDR3 DNA sequence: TGCGCCAGCAGCATACTAACAGGGGCAGACACTGAAGCTTTCTTT.